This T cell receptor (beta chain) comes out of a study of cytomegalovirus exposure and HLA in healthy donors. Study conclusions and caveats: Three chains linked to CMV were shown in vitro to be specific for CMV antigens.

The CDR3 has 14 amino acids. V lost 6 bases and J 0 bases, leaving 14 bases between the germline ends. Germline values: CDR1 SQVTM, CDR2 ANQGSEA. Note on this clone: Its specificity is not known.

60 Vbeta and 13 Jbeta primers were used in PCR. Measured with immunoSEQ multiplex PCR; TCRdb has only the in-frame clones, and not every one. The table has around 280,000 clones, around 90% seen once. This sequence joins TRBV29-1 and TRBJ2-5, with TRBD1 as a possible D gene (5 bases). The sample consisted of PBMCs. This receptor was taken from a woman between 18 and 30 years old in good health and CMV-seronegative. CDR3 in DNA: TGCAGCGTATCAAGGGGATACTACCAAGAGACCCAGTACTTC. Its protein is CSVSRGYYQETQYF.